This T cell receptor (beta chain) was observed in a study of T-cell memory formation after mild COVID-19. The V end lost 5 bases, the J end lost 6 bases, and 12 bases lay between the germline ends. Germline V gene lookup returns CDR1 SGHTA and CDR2 FQGTGA. This CDR3 region has 13 residues. The sample holds a few counts of this clonotype. TCRdb processed the 5' RACE reads anew with MiXCR; each CDR3 protein has one entry. The repertoire holds roughly 120,000 distinct CDR3 sequences, with about a sixth as singletons. This clonotype was sampled from an adult woman who had mild COVID-19 (a few samples of this study predate the infection). Cell type and time point are not known. The chain employs TRBV7-3 and TRBJ2-3; D perhaps matches TRBD1 (6 bases). The sample taken for sequencing was PBMCs or a T cell subset sorted from them (not recorded which). The CDR3 nucleotides are TGTGCCAGCAGCGGGGGCAGGGCGGATACGCAGTATTTT. Translated: CASSGGRADTQYF. The full variable domain, in which reference TRBV7-3 and TRBJ2-3 provide the parts outside the CDR3, is GAGVSQTPSNKVTEKGKYVELRCDPISGHTALYWYRQSLGQGPEFLIYFQGTGAADDSGLPNDRFFAVRPEGSVSTLKIQRTERGDSAVYLCASSGGRADTQYFGPGTRLTVL.